This T cell receptor (beta chain) emerged from a study of spatial heterogeneity in lung cancer. Study context: Beta-chain sequences consistently outnumbered alpha-chain sequences in detection.

TCRdb re-derived calls from the 5' RACE reads in MiXCR, one entry per CDR3 protein. The sample yields around 13,000 distinct CDR3 sequences, roughly 5.5% seen once. Trimming removed 1 base from V and 3 bases from J; junction bases left unmatched: 1. The germline gives CDR1 KGHDR, CDR2 SFDVKD. CDR3 length: 16 residues. The study's findings and limits: Ubiquitous and regional expanded TCR counts tracked ubiquitous and regional nonsynonymous mutations, respectively. Expanded intratumoral alpha and beta TCR counts tracked tumor mutation counts.

This clonotype was detected many times. Its target is not known. This beta chain lies outside the target of a library built for alpha chains; its clone size means little. Time point here: sample taken at primary tumor resection. Samples were obtained from 65 to 80 donors, all untreated early-stage non-small cell lung cancer patients. Researchers sequenced whole RNA taken from tumor, nontumor lung or frozen PBMC without sorting. The chain joins TRBV24-1 to TRBJ2-3; TRBD2 matches 12 bases. The sequences come from lung tumor tissue, collected at surgery. The clonotype originates from a male donor with early-stage non-small cell lung cancer. CDR3 loop: CATSDFLAGGTDTQYF. The CDR3 nucleotides read TGTGCCACCAGTGATTTTCTAGCGGGGGGGACAGATACGCAGTATTTT.